This T cell receptor (beta chain) was recovered during a study of blood T cell repertoires in COVID-19. Study details: Some COVID-19 samples were acute and others convalescent; all came from the United States, Italy and Spain. T cells, B-cell-depleted T cells, or PBMCs provided the cDNA or gDNA that served as material.

Original processing methods: Estimation of nucleated cell counts was performed using reference gene primer amplification. Profiling relied on immunoSEQ multiplex PCR, and the TCRdb table lists in-frame clones only, not all of them. Clonal size and the V and J genes are those of that table, whereas D and trimming came from the DNA. The sample records around 49,000 clones, about 72% being singletons. With 7 bases removed from V and 7 bases from J, the gap between germline ends came to 10 bases. The CDR3 loop spans 11 amino acids. CDR1 is SNHLY, CDR2 FYNNEI, per germline. Clinical history reported by participants formed the basis on which cohorts were assigned.

The V and J genes are TRBV2 and TRBJ1-1, with D uncertain. Sequencing was carried out using PBMCs or T cells enriched from blood (not recorded which). The clonotype was recovered from a woman between 50 and 59 years old with acute COVID-19. The chain's CDR3 is CASTRDFEAFF. The CDR3 DNA reads as TGTGCCAGCACCCGGGATTTTGAAGCTTTCTTT.